The sequence of this TCR beta chain was determined in a study of T-cell memory formation after mild COVID-19. Trimming took off 4 bases at V and 4 bases at J, with 17 bases between the two ends. This CDR3 contains 16 residues. Germline CDR1 is SGHRS and CDR2 is YFSETQ. This clonotype showed up just a few times. Its specificity is unknown. Study-wide results and caveats: The authors left the SARS-CoV-2 specificity of second-wave clones peaking on day 37 unconfirmed. Balance between CD4 and CD8 was seen in clones contracting day 15 to 85, and a CD4+ lean was seen in later expanders. The finding that pre-infection memory included some responding clones suggested that cross-reactive memory joined.

With constant-segment primers, 5'RACE yielded cDNA libraries of TCR alpha and TCR beta that carried sample barcodes and UMIs. Using its own MiXCR run on the 5' RACE reads, TCRdb lists one record per CDR3 protein. The data show about 240,000 distinct CDR3 sequences, roughly 9.4% seen once. J is TRBJ2-2 and V is TRBV5-1; tentative D call: TRBD2 (7 bases). The sequence was obtained from a man aged 18 to 30 who had mild COVID-19 (a few samples of this study predate the infection). Cell type and time point are not known. The sequencing input was PBMCs or a T cell subset sorted from them (not recorded which). CDR3 sequence (DNA): TGCGCCAGCAGCCCCACCGGGGGGCTACGCACCGGGGAGCTGTTTTTT. It yields the protein CASSPTGGLRTGELFF.